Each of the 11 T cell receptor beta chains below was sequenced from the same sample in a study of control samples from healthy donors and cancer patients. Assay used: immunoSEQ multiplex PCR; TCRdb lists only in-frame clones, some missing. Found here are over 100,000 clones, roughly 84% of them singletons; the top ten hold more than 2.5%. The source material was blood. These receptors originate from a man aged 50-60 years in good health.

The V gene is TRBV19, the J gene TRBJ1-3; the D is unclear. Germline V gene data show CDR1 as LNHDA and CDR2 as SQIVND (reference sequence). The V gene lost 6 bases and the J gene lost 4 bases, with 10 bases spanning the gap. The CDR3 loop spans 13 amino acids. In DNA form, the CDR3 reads TGTGCCAGTAGCGAAGTATGGGGAAACACCATATATTTT. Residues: CASSEVWGNTIYF.

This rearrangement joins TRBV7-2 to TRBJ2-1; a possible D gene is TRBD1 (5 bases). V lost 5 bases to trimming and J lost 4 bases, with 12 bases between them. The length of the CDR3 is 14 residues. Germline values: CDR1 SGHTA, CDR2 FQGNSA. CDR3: CASSEHQGYNEQFF. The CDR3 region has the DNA TGTGCCAGCAGCGAACATCAGGGTTACAATGAGCAGTTCTTC.

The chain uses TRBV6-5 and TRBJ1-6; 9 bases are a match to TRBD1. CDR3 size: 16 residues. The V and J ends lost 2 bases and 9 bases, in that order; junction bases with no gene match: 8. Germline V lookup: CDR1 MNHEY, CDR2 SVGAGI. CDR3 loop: CASSYLGQGNSSPLHF. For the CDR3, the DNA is TGTGCCAGCAGTTACCTAGGACAGGGGAACAGTTCACCCCTCCACTTT.

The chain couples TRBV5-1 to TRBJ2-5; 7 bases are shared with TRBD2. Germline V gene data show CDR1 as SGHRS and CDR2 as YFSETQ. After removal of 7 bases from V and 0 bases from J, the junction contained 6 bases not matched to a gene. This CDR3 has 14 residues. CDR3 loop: CASGLGTYQETQYF. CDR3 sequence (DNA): TGCGCCAGCGGACTAGGGACGTACCAAGAGACCCAGTACTTC.

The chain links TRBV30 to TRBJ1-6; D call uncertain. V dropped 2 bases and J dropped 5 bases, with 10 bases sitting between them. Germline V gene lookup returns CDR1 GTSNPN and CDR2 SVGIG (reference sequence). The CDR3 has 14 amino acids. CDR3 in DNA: TGTGCCTGGAGTAGGACGGTAGATAATTCACCCCTCCACTTT. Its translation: CAWSRTVDNSPLHF.

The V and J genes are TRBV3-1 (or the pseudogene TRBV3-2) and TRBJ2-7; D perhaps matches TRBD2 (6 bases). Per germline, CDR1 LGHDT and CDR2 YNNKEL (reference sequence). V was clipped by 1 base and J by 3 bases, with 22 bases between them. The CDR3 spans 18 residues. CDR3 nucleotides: TGTGCCAGCAGCCAAGTAGGGCGTAGATCCGGAGGGAACTACGAGCAGTACTTC. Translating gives CASSQVGRRSGGNYEQYF.

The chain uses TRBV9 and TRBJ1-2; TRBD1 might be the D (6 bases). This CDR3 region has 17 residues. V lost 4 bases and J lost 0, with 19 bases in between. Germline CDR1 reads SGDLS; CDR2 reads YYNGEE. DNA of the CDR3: TGTGCCAGCAGCTCCCGGGACATACTGGGCTCTAACTATGGCTACACCTTC. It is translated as CASSSRDILGSNYGYTF.

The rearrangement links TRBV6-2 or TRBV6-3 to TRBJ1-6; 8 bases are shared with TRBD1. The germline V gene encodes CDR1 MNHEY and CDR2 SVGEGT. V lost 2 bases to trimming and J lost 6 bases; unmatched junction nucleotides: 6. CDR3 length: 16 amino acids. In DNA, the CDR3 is TGTGCCAGCAGTTACCCGCAGGGGGCGGGTAATTCACCCCTCCACTTT. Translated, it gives CASSYPQGAGNSPLHF.

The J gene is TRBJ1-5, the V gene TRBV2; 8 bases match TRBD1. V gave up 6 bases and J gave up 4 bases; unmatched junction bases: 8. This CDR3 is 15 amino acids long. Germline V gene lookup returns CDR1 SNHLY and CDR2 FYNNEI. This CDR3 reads CASRAGTGQNQPQHF. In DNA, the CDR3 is TGTGCCAGCAGAGCCGGGACAGGCCAGAATCAGCCCCAGCATTTT.

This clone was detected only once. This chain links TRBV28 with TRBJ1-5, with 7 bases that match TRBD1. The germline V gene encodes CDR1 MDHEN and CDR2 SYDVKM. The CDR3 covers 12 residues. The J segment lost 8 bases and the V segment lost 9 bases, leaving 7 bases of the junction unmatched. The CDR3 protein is CASRTGAKPQHF. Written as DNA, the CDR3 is TGTGCCAGTCGGACAGGCGCGAAGCCCCAGCATTTT.

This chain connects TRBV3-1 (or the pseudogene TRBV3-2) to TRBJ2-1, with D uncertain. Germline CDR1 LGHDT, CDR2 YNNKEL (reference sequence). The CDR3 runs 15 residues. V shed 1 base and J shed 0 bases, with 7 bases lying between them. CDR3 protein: CASSQGLLSYNEQFF. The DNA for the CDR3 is TGTGCCAGCAGCCAAGGACTCCTCTCCTACAATGAGCAGTTCTTC.